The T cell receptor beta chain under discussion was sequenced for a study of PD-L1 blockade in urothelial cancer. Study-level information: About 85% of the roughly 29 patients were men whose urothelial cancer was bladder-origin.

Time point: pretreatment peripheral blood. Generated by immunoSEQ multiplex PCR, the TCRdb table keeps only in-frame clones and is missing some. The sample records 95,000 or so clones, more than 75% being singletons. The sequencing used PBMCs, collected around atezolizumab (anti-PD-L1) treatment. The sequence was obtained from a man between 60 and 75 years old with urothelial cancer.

CDR3 bases: TGCGCCAGCAGTGGACAGGGGGGTACTGAAGCTTTCTTT. Translation gives CASSGQGGTEAFF. The chain combines TRBV5-1 with TRBJ1-1; 10 bases match TRBD1. Germline V gives CDR1 SGHRS, CDR2 YFSETQ. The CDR3 consists of 13 residues. The V gene end was trimmed by 5 bases and the J gene end by 5 bases; junction bases not matched to a gene: 3.